This TCR beta chain originates from a study of shared clonotypes between healthy human individuals. CDR1 and CDR2 (germline): SEHNR, FQNEAQ (reference sequence). Trimming took off 1 base at V and 5 bases at J, with 8 bases between the two ends. This CDR3 has 13 amino acids. The repertoire was sequenced with immunoSEQ multiplex PCR; TCRdb's copy has only in-frame clones and lacks some. This sample yields around 1.6 million clones, of which roughly 98% are seen a single time; about 0.45% belongs to the top ten. Material: naive CD4+ T cells sorted from blood. Sample subset: CD45RA+ positively selected. The chain joins TRBV7-9 to TRBJ1-2; D unclear. This TCR was sampled from a man under 40 in good health. The CDR3 bases are TGTGCCAGCAGCTTAGAACAGCGTTATGGCTACACCTTC. This codes for CASSLEQRYGYTF. Full variable domain (rest looked up from reference TRBV7-9 and TRBJ1-2): DTGVSQNPRHKITKRGQNVTFRCDPISEHNRLYWYRQTLGQGPEFLTYFQNEAQLEKSRLLSDRFSAERPKGSFSTLEIQRTEQGDSAMYLCASSLEQRYGYTFGSGTRLTVV.